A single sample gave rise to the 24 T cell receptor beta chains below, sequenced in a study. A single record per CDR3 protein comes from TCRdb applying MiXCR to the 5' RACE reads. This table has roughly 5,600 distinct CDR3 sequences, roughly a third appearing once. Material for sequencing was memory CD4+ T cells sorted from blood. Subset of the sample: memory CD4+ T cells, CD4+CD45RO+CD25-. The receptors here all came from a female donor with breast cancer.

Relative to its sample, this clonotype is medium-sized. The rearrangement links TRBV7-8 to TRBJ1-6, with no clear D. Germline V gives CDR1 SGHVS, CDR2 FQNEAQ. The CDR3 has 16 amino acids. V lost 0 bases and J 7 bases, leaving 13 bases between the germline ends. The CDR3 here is CASSLARSLRNSPLHF. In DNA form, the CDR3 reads TGTGCCAGCAGCTTAGCGCGGTCCCTTCGAAATTCACCCCTCCACTTT. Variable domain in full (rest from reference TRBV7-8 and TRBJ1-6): GAGVSQSPRYKVAKRGQDVALRCDPISGHVSLFWYQQALGQGPEFLTYFQNEAQLDKSGLPSDRFFAERPEGSVSTLKIQRTQQEDSAVYLCASSLARSLRNSPLHFGNGTRLTVT.

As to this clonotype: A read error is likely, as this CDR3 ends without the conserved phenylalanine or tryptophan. CDR3 sequence: CASSQGLSDTQYL. The CDR3 DNA sequence: TGCGCCAGCAGCCAAGGTCTATCGGATACGCAGTATCTT. The rearrangement uses TRBV4-1 and TRBJ2-3, with no clear D. With 1 base removed from V and 6 bases from J, the gap between germline ends came to 8 bases. The CDR3 is made up of 13 amino acids. Germline V lookup: CDR1 MGHRA, CDR2 YSYEKL.

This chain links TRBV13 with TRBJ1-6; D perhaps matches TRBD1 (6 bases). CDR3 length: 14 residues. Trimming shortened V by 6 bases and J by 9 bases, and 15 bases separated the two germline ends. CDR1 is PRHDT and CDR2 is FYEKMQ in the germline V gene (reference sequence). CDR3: CASSPRGSASPLHF. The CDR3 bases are TGTGCCAGCAGTCCAAGGGGGTCGGCTTCACCCCTCCACTTT.

CDR3 nucleotide sequence: TGTGCCAGCAGTGCCGCAGCAGACTTCAATGAGCAGTTCTTC. Its translation: CASSAAADFNEQFF. The V and J genes are TRBV25-1 and TRBJ2-1; D not certain. The CDR3 loop spans 14 amino acids. Trimming cost V 4 bases and J 6 bases, with 13 bases left between them. CDR1 is MGHDK, CDR2 SYGVNS, per germline.

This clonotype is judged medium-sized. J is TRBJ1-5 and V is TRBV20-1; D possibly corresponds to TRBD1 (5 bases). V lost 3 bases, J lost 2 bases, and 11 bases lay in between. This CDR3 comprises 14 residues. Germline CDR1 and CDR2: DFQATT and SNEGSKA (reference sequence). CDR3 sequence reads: CSASSGQGNQPQHF. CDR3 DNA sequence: TGCAGTGCTAGTTCGGGGCAGGGCAATCAGCCCCAGCATTTT.

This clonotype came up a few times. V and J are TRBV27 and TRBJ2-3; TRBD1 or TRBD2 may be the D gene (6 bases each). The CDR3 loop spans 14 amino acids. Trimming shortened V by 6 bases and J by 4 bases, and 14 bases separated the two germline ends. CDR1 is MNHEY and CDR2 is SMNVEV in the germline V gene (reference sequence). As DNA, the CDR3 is TGTGCCAGCAGCCTGGGGGGCCGAGCAGATACGCAGTATTTT. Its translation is CASSLGGRADTQYF.

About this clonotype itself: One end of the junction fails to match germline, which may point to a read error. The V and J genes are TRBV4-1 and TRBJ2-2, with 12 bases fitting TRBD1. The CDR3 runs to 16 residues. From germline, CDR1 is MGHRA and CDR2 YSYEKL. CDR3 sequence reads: CASSLVGTGGTGELIF. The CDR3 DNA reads TGCGCCAGCAGCCTAGTTGGGACAGGGGGCACCGGGGAGCTGATTTTT.

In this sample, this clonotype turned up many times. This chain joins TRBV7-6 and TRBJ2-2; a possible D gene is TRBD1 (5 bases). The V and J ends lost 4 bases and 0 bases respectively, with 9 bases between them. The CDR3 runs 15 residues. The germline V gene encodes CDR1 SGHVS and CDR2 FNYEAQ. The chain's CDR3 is CASSSLTANTGELFF. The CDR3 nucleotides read TGTGCCAGCAGCTCCCTGACAGCGAACACCGGGGAGCTGTTTTTT.

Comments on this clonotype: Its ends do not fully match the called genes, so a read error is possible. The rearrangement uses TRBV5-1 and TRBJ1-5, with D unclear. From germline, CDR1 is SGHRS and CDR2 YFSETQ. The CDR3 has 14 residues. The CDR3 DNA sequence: TGCGCCAGCAGCACGGGATATGGGAATCAGACCCAGCATTTT. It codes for CASSTGYGNQTQHF.

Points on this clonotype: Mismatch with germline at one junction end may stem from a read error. The CDR3 nucleotides read TGCGGTGCTACCAGCGGGAGGGACTACGAGCAGTACTTC. It codes for CGATSGRDYEQYF. The chain carries TRBV20-1 and TRBJ2-7, with 10 nucleotides matching TRBD2. This CDR3 contains 13 residues. Germline V CDR1 and CDR2: DFQATT, SNEGSKA (reference sequence).

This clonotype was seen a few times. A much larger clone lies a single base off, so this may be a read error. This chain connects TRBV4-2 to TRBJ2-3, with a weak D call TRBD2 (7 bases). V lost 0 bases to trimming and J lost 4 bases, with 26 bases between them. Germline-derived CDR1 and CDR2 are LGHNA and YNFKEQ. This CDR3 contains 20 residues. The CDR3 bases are TGTGCCAGCAGCCAAGAGGGGGGCCCGTTCGGACTAGGGAATGCAGATACGCAGTATTTT. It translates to CASSQEGGPFGLGNADTQYF.

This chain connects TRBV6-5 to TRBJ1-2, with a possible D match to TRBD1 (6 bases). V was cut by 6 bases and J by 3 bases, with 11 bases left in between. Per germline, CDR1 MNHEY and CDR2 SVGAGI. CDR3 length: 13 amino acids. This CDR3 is CASSPGTHYGYTF. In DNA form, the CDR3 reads TGTGCCAGCAGCCCCGGGACACACTATGGCTACACCTTC.

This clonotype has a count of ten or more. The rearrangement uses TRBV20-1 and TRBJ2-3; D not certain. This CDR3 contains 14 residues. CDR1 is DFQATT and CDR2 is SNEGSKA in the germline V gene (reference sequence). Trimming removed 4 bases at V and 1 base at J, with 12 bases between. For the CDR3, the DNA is TGCAGTGCTAATACCCAGTCTGGCACAGATACGCAGTATTTT. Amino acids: CSANTQSGTDTQYF.

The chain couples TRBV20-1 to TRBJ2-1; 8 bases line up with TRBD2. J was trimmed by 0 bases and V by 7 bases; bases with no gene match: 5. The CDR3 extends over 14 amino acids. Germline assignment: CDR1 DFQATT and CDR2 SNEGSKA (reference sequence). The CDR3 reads CSVAGPYSYNEQFF. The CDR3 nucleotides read TGCAGTGTAGCGGGACCCTACTCCTACAATGAGCAGTTCTTC.

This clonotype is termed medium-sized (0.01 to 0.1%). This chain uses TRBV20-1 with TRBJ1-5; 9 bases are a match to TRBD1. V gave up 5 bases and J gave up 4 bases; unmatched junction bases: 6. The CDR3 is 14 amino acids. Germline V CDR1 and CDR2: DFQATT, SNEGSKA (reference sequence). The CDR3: CSASGTGRNQPQHF. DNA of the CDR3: TGCAGTGCTTCCGGGACAGGGAGGAATCAGCCCCAGCATTTT.

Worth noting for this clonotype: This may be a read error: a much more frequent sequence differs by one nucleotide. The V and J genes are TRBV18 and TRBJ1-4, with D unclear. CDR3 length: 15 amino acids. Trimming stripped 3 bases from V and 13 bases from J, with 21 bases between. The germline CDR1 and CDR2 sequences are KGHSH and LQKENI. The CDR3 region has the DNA TGTGCCAGCTCACCCCCGCCAAGGGTCGAATGGCGACTGTTTTTT. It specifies CASSPPPRVEWRLFF.

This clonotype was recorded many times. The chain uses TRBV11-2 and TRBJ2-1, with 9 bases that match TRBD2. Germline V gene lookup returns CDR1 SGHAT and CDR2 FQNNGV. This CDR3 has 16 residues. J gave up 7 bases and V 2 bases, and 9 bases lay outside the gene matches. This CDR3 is CASSLQSAGGLNEQFF. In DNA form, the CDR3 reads TGTGCCAGCAGCTTACAATCAGCGGGGGGTCTGAATGAGCAGTTCTTC.

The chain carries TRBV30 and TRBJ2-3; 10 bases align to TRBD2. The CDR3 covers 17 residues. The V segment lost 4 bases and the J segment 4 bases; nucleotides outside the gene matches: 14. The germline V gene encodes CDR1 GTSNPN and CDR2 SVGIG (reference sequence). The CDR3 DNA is TGTGCCTGGACGAGCGGGAGGGCCCTACTGATCGCAGATACGCAGTATTTT. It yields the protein CAWTSGRALLIADTQYF. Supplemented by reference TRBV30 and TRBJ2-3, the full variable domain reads SQTIHQWPATLVQPVGSPLSLECTVEGTSNPNLYWYRQAAGRGLQLLFYSVGIGQISSEVPQNLSASRPQDRQFILSSKKLLLSDSGFYLCAWTSGRALLIADTQYFGPGTRLTVL.

In nucleotides, the CDR3 is TGTGCCAGCAGTTTCGCGGGTCTAGCCAAAAACATTCAGTACTTC. It is translated as CASSFAGLAKNIQYF. This rearrangement joins TRBV12-3 or TRBV12-4 to TRBJ2-4; D may be TRBD2 (5 bases). The germline V and J ends were trimmed by 3 bases and 0 bases, with 9 bases remaining between them. The CDR3 consists of 15 residues.

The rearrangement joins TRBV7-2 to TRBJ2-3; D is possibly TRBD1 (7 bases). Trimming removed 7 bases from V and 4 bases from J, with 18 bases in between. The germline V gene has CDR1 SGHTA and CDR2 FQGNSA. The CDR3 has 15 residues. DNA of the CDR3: TGTGCCAGCAACCCGACAGGGACTTTATCAGATACGCAGTATTTT. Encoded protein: CASNPTGTLSDTQYF. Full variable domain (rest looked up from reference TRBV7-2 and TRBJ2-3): GAGVSQSPSNKVTEKGKDVELRCDPISGHTALYWYRQSLGQGLEFLIYFQGNSAPDKSGLPSDRFSAERTGGSVSTLTIQRTQQEDSAVYLCASNPTGTLSDTQYFGPGTRLTVL.

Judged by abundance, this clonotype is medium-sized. The CDR3 DNA reads as TGCAGTGCTAGAGACAGGGTGAAGGGTAATTCACCCCTCCACTTT. It translates to CSARDRVKGNSPLHF. The gene calls are TRBV20-1 and TRBJ1-6; D is possibly TRBD1 (5 bases). This CDR3 contains 15 residues. Germline values: CDR1 DFQATT, CDR2 SNEGSKA (reference sequence). Trimming took 0 bases from V and 6 from J, leaving 12 bases between them.

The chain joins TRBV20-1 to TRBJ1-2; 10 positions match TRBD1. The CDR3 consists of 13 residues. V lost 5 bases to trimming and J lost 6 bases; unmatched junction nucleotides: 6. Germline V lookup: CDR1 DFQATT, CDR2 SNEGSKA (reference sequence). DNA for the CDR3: TGCAGTGCTTTATTAGACAGGGGGCATGGCTACACCTTC. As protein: CSALLDRGHGYTF.

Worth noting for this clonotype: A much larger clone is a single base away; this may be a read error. The CDR3 here is CTSSLPQNIQYF. CDR3 DNA sequence: TGTACCAGCAGCTTACCCCAAAACATTCAGTACTTC. The gene calls are TRBV7-9 and TRBJ2-4, with D uncertain. The germline gives CDR1 SEHNR, CDR2 FQNEAQ (reference sequence). The CDR3 covers 12 residues.

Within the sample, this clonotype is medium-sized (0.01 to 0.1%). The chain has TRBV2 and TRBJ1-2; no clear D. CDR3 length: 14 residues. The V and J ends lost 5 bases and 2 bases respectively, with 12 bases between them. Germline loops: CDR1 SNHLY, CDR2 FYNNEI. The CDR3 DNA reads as TGTGCCAGCAGTCACGACATAACCAACTATGGCTACACCTTC. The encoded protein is CASSHDITNYGYTF. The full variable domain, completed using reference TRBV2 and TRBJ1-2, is EPEVTQTPSHQVTQMGQEVILRCVPISNHLYFYWYRQILGQKVEFLVSFYNNEISEKSEIFDDQFSVERPDGSNFTLKIRSTKLEDSAMYFCASSHDITNYGYTFGSGTRLTVV.